One sample yielded the 24 T cell receptor beta chains listed below, sequenced in a study of blood T cell repertoires in COVID-19. Repertoires were generated with immunoSEQ multiplex PCR, while TCRdb's copy carries only in-frame clones and drops some. The sample consists of about 140,000 clones, about three quarters of them appearing once. Input material: peripheral blood. The receptors come from a woman aged 45-65 years with active or convalescent COVID-19.

V is TRBV7-9 and J is TRBJ1-1; D is unresolved. Germline-derived CDR1 and CDR2 are SEHNR and FQNEAQ (reference sequence). V was clipped by 2 bases and J by 0 bases, with 4 bases between them. The CDR3 loop spans 13 amino acids. CDR3 in amino acids: CASSLSVNTEAFF. DNA for the CDR3: TGTGCCAGCAGCTTATCCGTGAACACTGAAGCTTTCTTT.

The rearrangement uses TRBV5-1 and TRBJ2-2; TRBD2 matches at 11 bases. J was trimmed by 3 bases and V by 4 bases; bases with no gene match: 5. This CDR3 contains 16 residues. CDR1 SGHRS and CDR2 YFSETQ come from the germline V gene. The CDR3 protein is CASSELAGADTGELFF. The CDR3 region has the DNA TGCGCCAGCAGCGAACTAGCGGGAGCGGACACCGGGGAGCTGTTTTTT. Filled out from reference TRBV5-1 and TRBJ2-2, the complete variable domain reads KAGVTQTPRYLIKTRGQQVTLSCSPISGHRSVSWYQQTPGQGLQFLFEYFSETQRNKGNFPGRFSGRQFSNSRSEMNVSTLELGDSALYLCASSELAGADTGELFFGEGSRLTVL.

The chain couples TRBV3-1 (or the pseudogene TRBV3-2) to TRBJ1-2; TRBD1 matches 9 bases. The CDR3 contains 15 residues. The germline V gene encodes CDR1 LGHDT and CDR2 YNNKEL (reference sequence). The V gene end was trimmed by 4 bases and the J gene end by 6 bases; junction bases not matched to a gene: 9. Here the CDR3 DNA reads TGTGCCAGCAGCCTACTGGACAGGGGAGGAAATGGCTACACCTTC. Protein product: CASSLLDRGGNGYTF.

The V and J genes are TRBV19 and TRBJ1-3; TRBD1 might be the D (6 bases). Germline lookup yields CDR1 LNHDA and CDR2 SQIVND (reference sequence). The ends were cut back, 4 bases at V and 3 bases at J, with 13 bases in the middle. This CDR3 has 15 residues. CDR3 nucleotide sequence: TGTGCCAGTAGTAAAGGCACGGACAGTGGAAACACCATATATTTT. This translates into CASSKGTDSGNTIYF.

The CDR3, as DNA: TGTGCCAGCAGTTTACCCAGGCTTCCCTACGAGCAGTACTTC. This gives the protein CASSLPRLPYEQYF. This chain links TRBV28 with TRBJ2-7, with D unresolved. The CDR3 spans 14 residues. Per the germline V gene, CDR1 is MDHEN and CDR2 is SYDVKM. V lost 2 bases to trimming and J lost 2 bases, with 10 bases between them.

V is TRBV11-2 and J is TRBJ2-2, with TRBD1 matching 7 bases. V gave up 7 bases and J gave up 0 bases; unmatched junction bases: 8. Germline values: CDR1 SGHAT, CDR2 FQNNGV. The CDR3 runs 16 residues. CDR3 coding DNA: TGTGCCAGCACCCTCCGGGACAGAACGAACACCGGGGAGCTGTTTTTT. Its protein is CASTLRDRTNTGELFF.

The chain employs TRBV11-2 and TRBJ1-5; D unresolved. The V gene lost 1 base and the J gene lost 4 bases, with 11 bases spanning the gap. Germline CDR1 reads SGHAT; CDR2 reads FQNNGV. The CDR3 runs to 15 residues. The CDR3 protein is CASSLGQRQNQPQHF. DNA of the CDR3: TGTGCCAGCAGCTTAGGGCAGCGTCAGAATCAGCCCCAGCATTTT. Together with reference TRBV11-2 and TRBJ1-5, the CDR3 gives the full variable domain: EAGVAQSPRYKIIEKRQSVAFWCNPISGHATLYWYQQILGQGPKLLIQFQNNGVVDDSQLPKDRFSAERLKGVDSTLKIQPAKLEDSAVYLCASSLGQRQNQPQHFGDGTRLSIL.

V gene TRBV11-2 combines with J gene TRBJ1-5; D might be TRBD1 (5 bases). Germline V CDR1 and CDR2: SGHAT, FQNNGV. This CDR3 is 17 amino acids long. V lost 5 bases and J 0 bases, leaving 17 bases between the germline ends. Here the CDR3 DNA reads TGTGCCAGCAGCCTCCAGGGTCCGGGCAGTAGCAATCAGCCCCAGCATTTT. It encodes CASSLQGPGSSNQPQHF.

The chain uses TRBV7-2 and TRBJ1-1; unclear D gene. Germline CDR1 and CDR2: SGHTA and FQGNSA. V was trimmed by 1 base and J by 4 bases, leaving 10 bases between them. The CDR3 has 14 residues. This CDR3 is CASSLVGSVTEAFF. The CDR3 region has the DNA TGTGCCAGCAGCTTAGTAGGCAGCGTCACTGAAGCTTTCTTT.

The chain employs TRBV30 and TRBJ1-5; possibly TRBD1 for D (6 bases). V lost 0 bases, J lost 5 bases, and 14 bases lay in between. Germline V gene sequence: CDR1 GTSNPN, CDR2 SVGIG (reference sequence). CDR3 length equals 15 residues. The DNA for the CDR3 is TGTGCCTGGAGTGTAAGGACAGTCCTAGATCAGCCCCAGCATTTT. Translating it yields CAWSVRTVLDQPQHF.

V and J are TRBV11-3 and TRBJ2-5, with D unclear. V was pared by 3 bases and J by 0 bases, with 11 bases between. The CDR3 runs to 15 residues. Germline CDR1 reads SGHNT; CDR2 reads YENEEA. Here the CDR3 reads CASSFWALYQETQYF. CDR3 DNA: TGTGCCAGCAGCTTTTGGGCCTTGTACCAAGAGACCCAGTACTTC.

This sequence joins TRBV20-1 and TRBJ2-5; 8 bases match TRBD1. Germline-derived CDR1 and CDR2 are DFQATT and SNEGSKA (reference sequence). The J segment lost 4 bases and the V segment lost 3 bases, leaving 10 bases of the junction unmatched. The CDR3 contains 15 residues. CDR3 protein: CSASPLDRGGETQYF. CDR3 sequence (DNA): TGCAGTGCTAGTCCCCTAGACAGGGGAGGAGAGACCCAGTACTTC.

The chain is built from TRBV5-1 and TRBJ1-1, with D possibly being TRBD1 (6 bases). The germline CDR1 and CDR2 sequences are SGHRS and YFSETQ. The CDR3 runs to 16 residues. V lost 5 bases and J 0 bases, leaving 17 bases between the germline ends. The CDR3 region is CASSDQTGGLNTEAFF. In nucleotides, the CDR3 is TGCGCCAGCAGTGATCAGACAGGAGGCTTGAACACTGAAGCTTTCTTT.

The chain carries TRBV5-1 and TRBJ1-1, with D possibly TRBD1 on 6 matching bases. V was pared by 4 bases and J by 3 bases, with 13 bases between. Germline V gene sequence: CDR1 SGHRS, CDR2 YFSETQ. This CDR3 spans 14 amino acids. CDR3 bases: TGCGCCAGCAGCCTCCGACAGGCGGACACTGAAGCTTTCTTT. Residues: CASSLRQADTEAFF.

The V gene is TRBV7-2, the J gene TRBJ1-4; TRBD1 agrees at 10 bases. This CDR3 contains 16 residues. Germline loops: CDR1 SGHTA, CDR2 FQGNSA. Unmatched junction bases numbered 11, after V lost 4 bases and J lost 9 bases. The CDR3 loop is CASSSEVGTGEKKLFF. The CDR3, as DNA: TGTGCCAGCAGCTCGGAAGTGGGGACAGGGGAAAAAAAACTGTTTTTT.

This chain joins TRBV6-5 and TRBJ2-3; tentative D call: TRBD1 (6 bases). This CDR3 has 13 residues. CDR1 is MNHEY, CDR2 SVGAGI, per germline. V was cut by 8 bases and J by 1 base, with 10 bases left in between. The CDR3 protein is CASPDRRTDTQYF. The CDR3 nucleotides read TGTGCCAGCCCCGACAGGCGCACAGATACGCAGTATTTT.

This clone was seen once. This chain links TRBV4-1 with TRBJ2-1; 7 nucleotides align to TRBD2. The CDR3 sequence is 20 residues long. Losses at the gene ends were 0 bases for V and 4 bases for J; bases not matched to a gene: 18. Germline V gene lookup returns CDR1 MGHRA and CDR2 YSYEKL. The CDR3 sequence: CASSQDGLADYLSAYNEQFF. As DNA, the CDR3 is TGCGCCAGCAGCCAAGATGGTCTAGCGGACTACCTATCTGCATACAATGAGCAGTTCTTC.

This chain uses TRBV4-3 with TRBJ2-3, with D uncertain. This CDR3 has 15 amino acids. The germline CDR1 and CDR2 sequences are LGHNA and YSLEER. V lost 0 bases and J 3 bases, leaving 10 bases between the germline ends. For the CDR3, the DNA is TGCGCCAGCAGCCAAGACCGGGTGAGGACAGATACGCAGTATTTT. As protein: CASSQDRVRTDTQYF.

The V gene is TRBV5-1, the J gene TRBJ1-4; TRBD1 is a possible D gene (5 bases). The CDR3 extends over 14 amino acids. Germline V gives CDR1 SGHRS, CDR2 YFSETQ. The ends were cut back, 8 bases at V and 4 bases at J, with 15 bases in the middle. The CDR3, as DNA: TGCGCCAGTAGTGATGGGGGGAATAATGAAAAACTGTTTTTT. It is translated as CASSDGGNNEKLFF.

The J gene is TRBJ2-2, the V gene TRBV6-5, with 16 bases identical to TRBD2. CDR1 is MNHEY, CDR2 SVGAGI, per germline. Germline trimming cut 6 bases from V and 12 bases from J; bases unmatched to any gene: 7. The CDR3 is 15 amino acids. The CDR3 DNA sequence: TGTGCCAGCAGGCTACCGGGACTAGCGGGAGGGCAGCTGTTTTTT. Amino acids: CASRLPGLAGGQLFF.

This chain links TRBV7-6 with TRBJ2-3; 11 bases agree with TRBD2. Germline values: CDR1 SGHVS, CDR2 FNYEAQ. J lost 0 bases, V lost 1 base, and 0 bases had no gene match. The CDR3 has 16 residues. Here the CDR3 DNA reads TGTGCCAGCAGCTTAGGGACTAGCGGGAGCACAGATACGCAGTATTTT. Its protein is CASSLGTSGSTDTQYF.

V gene TRBV9 combines with J gene TRBJ1-2; weak D call: TRBD1 (5 bases). V was trimmed by 0 bases and J by 8 bases, leaving 14 bases between them. This CDR3 spans 14 amino acids. Germline V gene sequence: CDR1 SGDLS, CDR2 YYNGEE. CDR3 DNA: TGTGCCAGCAGCGTAGCGCACGGGGCGGGAGGCTACACCTTC. This translates into CASSVAHGAGGYTF.

The rearrangement joins TRBV6-5 to TRBJ2-1; 8 nucleotides match TRBD1. This CDR3 has 15 residues. Germline values: CDR1 MNHEY, CDR2 SVGAGI. Losses at the gene ends were 5 bases for V and 7 bases for J; bases not matched to a gene: 10. CDR3 DNA sequence: TGTGCCAGCAGTCTGGACAGGGTGGGCTTTAATGAGCAGTTCTTC. This codes for CASSLDRVGFNEQFF.

V usage is TRBV5-6 and J usage is TRBJ1-5; D is unclear. Germline lookup yields CDR1 SGHDT and CDR2 YYEEEE. V was pared by 0 bases and J by 2 bases, with 12 bases between. The CDR3 is 16 residues long. The CDR3 is CASSLGGLGGNQPQHF. The CDR3 DNA reads as TGTGCCAGCAGCTTGGGAGGGTTAGGTGGCAATCAGCCCCAGCATTTT.